The 22 T cell receptor beta chains presented below share a single source sample, sequenced in a study of technical replicates of blood from a few donors. Profiling relied on immunoSEQ multiplex PCR, and the TCRdb table lists in-frame clones only, not all of them. Here the sample spans approximately 79,000 clones, around 97% being singletons. Input material: T cells isolated from PBMCs. The receptors shown here come from a human donor in good health.

This chain connects TRBV6-1 to TRBJ1-5; maybe TRBD1 (6 bases). Germline loops: CDR1 MNHNS, CDR2 SASEGT. V was pared by 7 bases and J by 6 bases, with 10 bases between. CDR3 length: 12 amino acids. CDR3 residues: CASTSGVQPQHF. The DNA of the CDR3 is TGTGCCAGCACTTCAGGGGTTCAGCCCCAGCATTTT.

The chain joins TRBV19 to TRBJ1-5, with D possibly TRBD1 on 5 matching bases. Germline-derived CDR1 and CDR2 are LNHDA and SQIVND (reference sequence). The CDR3 loop spans 17 amino acids. The ends were cut back, 6 bases at V and 1 base at J, with 19 bases in the middle. The CDR3 reads CASSPLLQGASNQPQHF. CDR3 nucleotide sequence: TGTGCCAGTAGCCCCTTACTTCAGGGTGCCAGCAATCAGCCCCAGCATTTT.

This rearrangement joins TRBV4-3 to TRBJ1-1; no definite D call. Germline-derived CDR1 and CDR2 are LGHNA and YSLEER. With 1 base removed from V and 4 bases from J, the gap between germline ends came to 22 bases. There are 18 residues in the CDR3. CDR3 DNA sequence: TGCGCCAGCAGCCAAGTTAGACCCCCTGTTCGGGAGGGCACTGAAGCTTTCTTT. This gives the protein CASSQVRPPVREGTEAFF.

The chain carries TRBV20-1 and TRBJ2-7, with D hard to call. V was shortened by 0 bases and J by 3 bases, with 3 bases between the two germline ends. CDR3 length: 11 residues. CDR1 is DFQATT and CDR2 is SNEGSKA in the germline V gene (reference sequence). The CDR3 sequence: CSARDGYEQYF. CDR3 in DNA: TGCAGTGCTAGAGACGGCTACGAGCAGTACTTC.

The rearrangement joins TRBV19 to TRBJ1-5; tentative D call: TRBD1 (5 bases). The germline CDR1 and CDR2 sequences are LNHDA and SQIVND (reference sequence). Trimming left V 6 bases short and J 5 bases short, with 17 bases between. There are 15 residues in the CDR3. For the CDR3, the DNA is TGTGCCAGTAGGGGGTCAGGGAGGCGGGATCAGCCCCAGCATTTT. Amino acids: CASRGSGRRDQPQHF.

The chain recombines TRBV6-5 with TRBJ1-2; maybe TRBD1 (5 bases). With 4 bases removed from V and 8 bases from J, the gap between germline ends came to 14 bases. Germline V gene sequence: CDR1 MNHEY, CDR2 SVGAGI. The CDR3 loop spans 13 amino acids. CDR3 nucleotide sequence: TGTGCCAGCAGTTTAGGGGTCTCGGCGGGCTACACCTTC. Translated, it gives CASSLGVSAGYTF.

The V call is TRBV7-2, the J call TRBJ1-5, with D possibly matching TRBD1 (5 bases). Germline V gives CDR1 SGHTA, CDR2 FQGNSA. The V and J ends lost 5 bases and 9 bases respectively, with 17 bases between them. The length of the CDR3 is 14 residues. The chain's CDR3 is CASSPVGGVRPQHF. In DNA, the CDR3 is TGTGCCAGCAGCCCAGTGGGAGGGGTTCGGCCCCAGCATTTT. Based on the CDR3 plus reference TRBV7-2 and TRBJ1-5, the full variable domain is GAGVSQSPSNKVTEKGKDVELRCDPISGHTALYWYRQSLGQGLEFLIYFQGNSAPDKSGLPSDRFSAERTGGSVSTLTIQRTQQEDSAVYLCASSPVGGVRPQHFGDGTRLSIL.

This clone was picked up a small number of times. The gene calls are TRBV19 and TRBJ1-5; 8 bases match TRBD1. CDR1 LNHDA and CDR2 SQIVND come from the germline V gene (reference sequence). There are 16 residues in the CDR3. V lost 5 bases, J lost 4 bases, and 10 bases stayed unmatched. For the CDR3, the DNA is TGTGCCAGTAGTCTACCCAGGGGGCATGGGAATCAGCCCCAGCATTTT. This codes for CASSLPRGHGNQPQHF.

CDR3 sequence reads: CASSQRFPNGHNNEQFF. The CDR3 DNA is TGTGCCAGCAGCCAACGATTCCCTAATGGACACAACAATGAGCAGTTCTTC. This chain links TRBV14 with TRBJ2-1, with D possibly being TRBD1 (5 bases). This CDR3 region has 17 residues. Trimming left V 2 bases short and J 5 bases short, with 19 bases between. From germline, CDR1 is SGHDN and CDR2 FVKESK.

The V gene is TRBV27, the J gene TRBJ1-1, with D perhaps TRBD1 (5 bases). The CDR3 covers 11 residues. Germline V CDR1 and CDR2: MNHEY, SMNVEV (reference sequence). The V end was cut by 9 bases, the J end by 4 bases, with 9 bases between. CDR3 coding DNA: TGTGCCAGACAGGAATCCACTGAAGCTTTCTTT. Protein: CARQESTEAFF.

V is TRBV19 and J is TRBJ1-1; 8 bases are shared with TRBD1. V trimming: 6 bases; J trimming: 6 bases; junction bases outside the gene matches: 6. The CDR3 is 13 amino acids. Germline CDR1 reads LNHDA; CDR2 reads SQIVND (reference sequence). CDR3 in DNA: TGTGCCAGTAGGTCAGACAGGGGTCCTGAAGCTTTCTTT. Residues: CASRSDRGPEAFF.

The rearrangement uses TRBV2 and TRBJ2-1; 11 bases are a match to TRBD2. V trimming: 5 bases; J trimming: 1 base; junction bases outside the gene matches: 7. This CDR3 is built from 17 residues. Germline values: CDR1 SNHLY, CDR2 FYNNEI. Here the CDR3 reads CASSLAGGGLSYNEQFF. The DNA for the CDR3 is TGTGCCAGCAGTTTAGCGGGAGGGGGCCTGTCCTACAATGAGCAGTTCTTC.

J is TRBJ1-2 and V is TRBV5-4; 7 positions match TRBD1. The CDR3 covers 12 residues. CDR1 and CDR2 (germline): SGHNT, YYREEE (reference sequence). J was trimmed by 8 bases and V by 4 bases; bases with no gene match: 5. The CDR3 here is CASSETGAGYTF. The CDR3 DNA follows: TGTGCCAGCAGCGAAACAGGGGCCGGCTACACCTTC.

This chain connects TRBV30 to TRBJ2-2; 11 bases are shared with TRBD2. CDR3 size: 18 residues. The ends lost 8 bases at V and 6 bases at J; junction bases unmatched: 20. The V gene's germline CDR1 is GTSNPN and CDR2 SVGIG (reference sequence). The CDR3 loop is CAGLLAGENLAKAGELFF. The CDR3 DNA is TGTGCCGGCCTACTAGCGGGAGAGAATCTAGCCAAGGCCGGGGAGCTGTTTTTT. The variable domain in full, with the rest retrieved from reference TRBV30 and TRBJ2-2, is SQTIHQWPATLVQPVGSPLSLECTVEGTSNPNLYWYRQAAGRGLQLLFYSVGIGQISSEVPQNLSASRPQDRQFILSSKKLLLSDSGFYLCAGLLAGENLAKAGELFFGEGSRLTVL.

This chain joins TRBV4-2 and TRBJ1-5; 8 nucleotides align to TRBD1. V was pared by 0 bases and J by 5 bases, with 6 bases of the junction left unmatched. The CDR3 runs 16 residues. The germline V gene has CDR1 LGHNA and CDR2 YNFKEQ. CDR3 protein: CASSQDGQGGYQPQHF. The DNA of the CDR3 is TGTGCCAGCAGCCAAGACGGACAGGGAGGCTATCAGCCCCAGCATTTT.

This chain uses TRBV30 with TRBJ1-1; D is possibly TRBD1 (6 bases). CDR1 is GTSNPN and CDR2 is SVGIG in the germline V gene (reference sequence). Trimming left V 4 bases short and J 7 bases short, with 10 bases between. The CDR3 loop spans 11 amino acids. The CDR3 coding sequence is TGTGCCTGGAACAGGGTCAGTGAAGCTTTCTTT. This gives the protein CAWNRVSEAFF.

This chain links TRBV13 with TRBJ1-1; D possibly corresponds to TRBD1 (5 bases). The V end was cut by 8 bases, the J end by 5 bases, with 12 bases between. Looked up from germline, CDR1 is PRHDT and CDR2 is FYEKMQ (reference sequence). This CDR3 comprises 12 residues. The CDR3 protein is CASQRGGTEAFF. The CDR3 nucleotides are TGTGCCAGCCAACGTGGGGGGACTGAAGCTTTCTTT.

The CDR3 DNA is TGTGCCAGCAGCTTGGACAGGAAGTCTGGGGCCAACGTCCTGACTTTC. Translated, it gives CASSLDRKSGANVLTF. This chain connects TRBV5-4 to TRBJ2-6, with D tentatively TRBD1 (5 bases). The CDR3 contains 16 residues. The ends were cut back, 0 bases at V and 1 base at J, with 8 bases in the middle. Germline-derived CDR1 and CDR2 are SGHNT and YYREEE (reference sequence). Drawing the rest from reference TRBV5-4 and TRBJ2-6, the complete variable domain is ETGVTQSPTHLIKTRGQQVTLRCSSQSGHNTVSWYQQALGQGPQFIFQYYREEENGRGNFPPRFSGLQFPNYSSELNVNALELDDSALYLCASSLDRKSGANVLTFGAGSRLTVL.

The chain combines TRBV7-2 with TRBJ1-5; possibly TRBD1 for D (5 bases). Per the germline V gene, CDR1 is SGHTA and CDR2 is FQGNSA. The length of the CDR3 is 14 residues. The germline V and J ends were trimmed by 3 bases and 4 bases, with 10 bases remaining between them. The CDR3 bases are TGTGCCAGCAGCTTTCGCCAGGGAAATCAGCCCCAGCATTTT. Translated: CASSFRQGNQPQHF.

The rearrangement joins TRBV15 to TRBJ1-2; tentatively, D is TRBD1 (5 bases). The CDR3 spans 14 residues. V lost 0 bases and J 3 bases, leaving 8 bases between the germline ends. Looked up from germline, CDR1 is LNHNV and CDR2 is YYDKDF (reference sequence). CDR3 DNA: TGTGCCACCAGCAGAGACCGACAGCACTATGGCTACACCTTC. This sequence encodes CATSRDRQHYGYTF.

This chain uses TRBV19 with TRBJ2-1; 15 bases agree with TRBD2. The CDR3 consists of 16 residues. The V gene end was trimmed by 8 bases and the J gene end by 9 bases; junction bases not matched to a gene: 11. Germline assignment: CDR1 LNHDA and CDR2 SQIVND (reference sequence). CDR3 loop: CASYPRTSGRASEQFF. DNA for the CDR3: TGTGCCAGTTACCCAAGGACTAGCGGGAGGGCCAGTGAGCAGTTCTTC.

The chain combines TRBV28 with TRBJ2-5; 10 bases align to TRBD1. V was pared by 7 bases and J by 9 bases, with 17 bases of the junction left unmatched. Germline assignment: CDR1 MDHEN and CDR2 SYDVKM. CDR3 size: 16 residues. CDR3 DNA: TGTGCCAGCACCCTCCCCCCGGGACAGGGGTCCAAGGCCCAGTACTTC. This translates into CASTLPPGQGSKAQYF.